The next 25 T cell receptor beta chains were all read from a single sample in a study of response to subunit inactivated influenza vaccine. TCRdb called the RT-PCR reads again in MiXCR, with one record for every CDR3 protein. Of 500,000 to 750,000 distinct CDR3 sequences listed, 13% to 15% were seen once; the top ten hold more than 9.5%. The sample here was PBMCs from blood, taken 11 to 12 days after vaccination. These receptors were obtained from a man aged 50-60 years who received an inactivated influenza vaccine.

The rearrangement uses TRBV12-3 or TRBV12-4 and TRBJ2-1; 8 bases are shared with TRBD2. The trim removed 6 bases at V and 1 base at J, leaving 8 bases unmatched. The CDR3 has 16 residues. The CDR3 reads CASRPRLARSYNEQFF. CDR3 DNA sequence: TGTGCCAGCAGACCAAGACTAGCGCGTTCCTACAATGAGCAGTTCTTC.

The V gene is TRBV7-9, the J gene TRBJ2-5, with 9 bases lining up with TRBD1. Germline trimming cut 4 bases from V and 4 bases from J; bases unmatched to any gene: 4. Germline loops: CDR1 SEHNR, CDR2 FQNEAQ (reference sequence). The length of the CDR3 is 14 residues. Written as DNA, the CDR3 is TGTGCCAGCAGCTCCGGACAGGGGACAGAGACCCAGTACTTC. Translating gives CASSSGQGTETQYF.

This clonotype came up many times. The V gene is TRBV5-1, the J gene TRBJ1-4; D might be TRBD1 (5 bases). In germline, CDR1 is SGHRS, CDR2 YFSETQ. The length of the CDR3 is 15 residues. The ends were cut back, 4 bases at V and 4 bases at J, with 14 bases in the middle. The CDR3 bases are TGCGCCAGCAGCCCCGGCGCAGGGTTTAATGAAAAACTGTTTTTT. Residues: CASSPGAGFNEKLFF.

The chain links TRBV5-1 to TRBJ2-1, with TRBD1 matching 8 bases. The CDR3 is 14 residues long. V shed 5 bases and J 7 bases; nucleotides not matched to a gene: 8. Germline V gene data show CDR1 as SGHRS and CDR2 as YFSETQ. The DNA for the CDR3 is TGCGCCAGCAGTAGTCGGCAGGGGGCAAATGAGCAGTTCTTC. It translates to CASSSRQGANEQFF.

There are a few counts of this clonotype. The rearrangement uses TRBV4-2 and TRBJ1-6, with D maybe TRBD1 (5 bases). The CDR3 spans 16 residues. CDR1 and CDR2 from the germline V gene are LGHNA and YNFKEQ. V was trimmed by 0 bases and J by 10 bases, leaving 16 bases between them. The CDR3: CASSQDVGAKESPLHF. The CDR3 DNA reads TGTGCCAGCAGCCAAGATGTCGGGGCTAAGGAGTCACCCCTCCACTTT.

V usage is TRBV9 and J usage is TRBJ2-1; D gene uncertain. Trimming cost V 0 bases and J 8 bases, with 12 bases left between them. The CDR3 has 14 residues. CDR1 is SGDLS and CDR2 is YYNGEE in the germline V gene. Written as DNA, the CDR3 is TGTGCCAGCAGCGTAGTTCCTCGAAAGGATGAGCAGTTCTTC. Translated, it gives CASSVVPRKDEQFF.

The sample holds a few counts of this clonotype. The chain employs TRBV24-1 and TRBJ2-7; 10 bases are shared with TRBD1. The V gene's germline CDR1 is KGHDR and CDR2 SFDVKD. CDR3 size: 18 residues. J lost 5 bases, V lost 3 bases, and 15 bases had no gene match. CDR3 amino acids: CATSDKGQGTKWFNEQYF. The CDR3 DNA reads as TGTGCCACCAGTGATAAGGGACAGGGGACTAAGTGGTTCAACGAGCAGTACTTC.

The chain uses TRBV5-1 and TRBJ2-7; 7 nucleotides match TRBD1. The CDR3 consists of 15 residues. Germline V gives CDR1 SGHRS, CDR2 YFSETQ. J gave up 3 bases and V 3 bases, and 9 bases lay outside the gene matches. The CDR3 sequence is CASSSRDSSVYEQYF. In DNA form, the CDR3 reads TGCGCCAGCAGCTCCCGGGACAGCTCGGTCTACGAGCAGTACTTC.

This clonotype was found many times. This chain connects TRBV29-1 to TRBJ2-7, with D possibly being TRBD2 (5 bases). V was clipped by 7 bases and J by 2 bases, with 12 bases between them. CDR1 and CDR2 from the germline V gene are SQVTM and ANQGSEA. The CDR3 extends over 12 amino acids. The CDR3 here is CSAGRGTYEQYF. The CDR3 DNA is TGCAGCGCCGGTCGGGGAACCTACGAGCAGTACTTC.

This clonotype was found many times. The chain has TRBV29-1 and TRBJ2-7; the D is unclear. The CDR3 totals 13 residues. Trimming shortened V by 6 bases and J by 2 bases, and 14 bases separated the two germline ends. The germline CDR1 and CDR2 sequences are SQVTM and ANQGSEA. The CDR3 loop is CSVRTLYTYEQYF. DNA for the CDR3: TGCAGCGTGAGGACCCTTTACACCTACGAGCAGTACTTC.

This clonotype was seen at least ten times. V gene TRBV4-2 combines with J gene TRBJ2-3; D gene uncertain. Germline V gene data show CDR1 as LGHNA and CDR2 as YNFKEQ. This CDR3 region has 14 residues. Trimming cost V 0 bases and J 2 bases, with 6 bases left between them. CDR3 nucleotide sequence: TGTGCCAGCAGCCAAGACGCTTCCACAGATACGCAGTATTTT. Protein: CASSQDASTDTQYF.

The V and J genes are TRBV12-3 or TRBV12-4 and TRBJ2-2; D is ambiguous. V shed 0 bases and J shed 5 bases, with 7 bases lying between them. This CDR3 is 14 amino acids long. The CDR3 sequence: CASSLAILTGELFF. The CDR3 coding sequence is TGTGCCAGCAGTTTAGCGATCCTAACCGGGGAGCTGTTTTTT.

CDR3 loop: CASSASGLAGYNEQFF. The CDR3 region has the DNA TGTGCCAGCAGCGCTTCGGGACTAGCGGGATACAATGAGCAGTTCTTC. V is TRBV9 and J is TRBJ2-1; TRBD2 aligns across 13 bases. The CDR3 contains 16 residues. From germline, CDR1 is SGDLS and CDR2 YYNGEE. V was pared by 3 bases and J by 4 bases, with 4 bases of the junction left unmatched. Looking up the rest from reference TRBV9 and TRBJ2-1 gives the full variable domain: DSGVTQTPKHLITATGQRVTLRCSPRSGDLSVYWYQQSLDQGLQFLIQYYNGEERAKGNILERFSAQQFPDLHSELNLSSLELGDSALYFCASSASGLAGYNEQFFGPGTRLTVL.

The V gene is TRBV20-1, the J gene TRBJ1-3, with D tentatively TRBD1 (5 bases). Germline values: CDR1 DFQATT, CDR2 SNEGSKA (reference sequence). Trimming cost V 0 bases and J 0 bases, with 6 bases left between them. The CDR3 is 14 amino acids. Here the CDR3 reads CSARDTGSGNTIYF. CDR3 in DNA: TGCAGTGCTAGAGATACAGGCTCTGGAAACACCATATATTTT.

The chain couples TRBV12-3 or TRBV12-4 to TRBJ2-3; D not resolved. V lost 9 bases and J 11 bases, leaving 18 bases between the germline ends. CDR3 length: 12 amino acids. The CDR3 is CASTRGPVGQYF. In nucleotides, the CDR3 is TGTGCCAGTACCCGTGGACCGGTAGGGCAGTATTTT.

The chain carries TRBV20-1 and TRBJ1-5, with D maybe TRBD1 (6 bases). The CDR3 runs to 17 residues. V was clipped by 3 bases and J by 4 bases, with 22 bases between them. Germline V gene lookup returns CDR1 DFQATT and CDR2 SNEGSKA (reference sequence). The CDR3 sequence: CSARDVRTAAFNQPQHF. The CDR3 DNA reads as TGCAGTGCTAGGGATGTACGGACAGCGGCCTTTAATCAGCCCCAGCATTTT.

The V gene is TRBV15, the J gene TRBJ2-2; D not resolved. Germline-derived CDR1 and CDR2 are LNHNV and YYDKDF (reference sequence). The CDR3 is 14 amino acids. Trimming removed 5 bases from V and 0 bases from J, with 7 bases in between. The DNA for the CDR3 is TGTGCCACCAGCCAACAGTCGAACACCGGGGAGCTGTTTTTT. Its translation: CATSQQSNTGELFF.

The DNA for the CDR3 is TGTGCCAGCAGCGTCGGGACAGTTCCCTACGAGCAGTACTTC. Translating gives CASSVGTVPYEQYF. The chain links TRBV7-2 to TRBJ2-7; 7 bases map to TRBD1. The junction had 6 bases not matched to a gene; V was cut back by 5 bases and J by 2 bases. The germline gives CDR1 SGHTA, CDR2 FQGNSA. This CDR3 is 14 amino acids long.

This rearrangement joins TRBV6-1 to TRBJ2-5, with D possibly being TRBD2 (6 bases). Between the trimmed V and J ends, which lost 6 bases and 4 bases, there was a span of 9 bases. Germline loops: CDR1 MNHNS, CDR2 SASEGT. The CDR3 runs to 12 residues. The DNA for the CDR3 is TGTGCCAGCAGGCCACTAGCAGAGACCCAGTACTTC. This encodes CASRPLAETQYF.

This sequence joins TRBV12-3 or TRBV12-4 and TRBJ1-1; no firm D call. Trimming pared 7 bases from V and 1 base from J, leaving 10 bases between. The CDR3 totals 13 residues. The CDR3: CASILTGNTEAFF. CDR3 nucleotides: TGTGCCAGCATTCTGACGGGGAACACTGAAGCTTTCTTT.

The rearrangement links TRBV14 to TRBJ2-7; no definite D call. This CDR3 contains 13 residues. Trimming removed 9 bases at V and 1 base at J, with 13 bases between. Germline loops: CDR1 SGHDN, CDR2 FVKESK. CDR3 in DNA: TGTGCCAGTCGTAGGGCAGGATCCTACGAGCAGTACTTC. Its protein is CASRRAGSYEQYF.

This clonotype was seen a handful of times. This chain links TRBV27 with TRBJ2-7; D gene unclear. The CDR3 loop spans 15 amino acids. V shed 4 bases and J shed 2 bases, with 15 bases lying between them. Germline V gene sequence: CDR1 MNHEY, CDR2 SMNVEV (reference sequence). CDR3 region: CASSYRPVGPYEQYF. As DNA, the CDR3 is TGTGCCAGCAGTTATCGCCCGGTAGGGCCCTACGAGCAGTACTTC.

This clonotype was detected many times. The CDR3 coding sequence is TGTGCCAGCAGTCTCTCTCCTCTATCGGGGTCCCACTACGAGCAGTACTTC. It encodes CASSLSPLSGSHYEQYF. This chain connects TRBV12-3 or TRBV12-4 to TRBJ2-7, with D tentatively TRBD2 (5 bases). CDR3 length equals 17 residues. With 5 bases removed from V and 3 bases from J, the gap between germline ends came to 23 bases.

The V gene is TRBV5-1, the J gene TRBJ2-2; D is ambiguous. Trimming cost V 7 bases and J 0 bases, with 13 bases left between them. CDR3 length equals 15 residues. Germline lookup yields CDR1 SGHRS and CDR2 YFSETQ. CDR3 sequence: CASGPAASNTGELFF. The CDR3 nucleotides are TGCGCCAGCGGGCCGGCGGCCTCGAACACCGGGGAGCTGTTTTTT.

The CDR3 DNA reads TGCGCCAGCAGTTTAAACAGGCCAGATACGCAGTATTTT. Encoded protein: CASSLNRPDTQYF. V and J are TRBV10-1 and TRBJ2-3, with a tentative D call TRBD1 (5 bases). The CDR3 totals 13 residues. CDR1 WNHNN and CDR2 SYGVQD come from the germline V gene (reference sequence). The V gene lost 5 bases and the J gene lost 4 bases, with 10 bases spanning the gap.